This T cell receptor beta chain was identified in a study of tumor-infiltrating lymphocytes in primary liver carcinoma. Study in general: The tumors ranged from about 4.2 to 11 cm across and fell within stage T1-T3 N0M0. General study findings and limits: Blood had a significantly lower top-250-clone fraction than tumors did (p = 0.039). Researchers did not compare CD4+ and CD8+ repertoires, as samples were bulk unsorted. Pairs comparing tumor with adjacent tissue or blood overlapped less than pairs drawn from tumor regions.

Concerning this clonotype itself: The antigen is undetermined. Germline is not matched at one junction end, which may reflect a read error.

They got blood RNA out of unsorted whole blood and also pulled out germline DNA. From around 0.5 ug total RNA, TCR beta cDNA was generated with a primer in the constant region. Generation of the TCR beta libraries relied on three nested multiplex PCR rounds using slightly modified ARM-PCR. The opening two PCR rounds, about 11 cycles each, paired TRBV1-TRBV30 forward primers with a C-beta reverse primer. TCRdb recomputed calls from the multiplex PCR reads with MiXCR, one row per CDR3 protein. The sample includes about 320,000 distinct CDR3 sequences, 65% of them seen just once. Looked up from germline, CDR1 is SEHNR and CDR2 is FQNEAQ (reference sequence). The CDR3 has 14 amino acids.

The sequenced sample was peripheral blood. The sequence was obtained from a man aged 40-50 years with primary liver carcinoma and hepatitis B virus infection. The chain has TRBV7-9 and TRBJ2-1; 8 positions agree with TRBD2. The CDR3 is CASNPTSVHNEQSF. CDR3 nucleotides: TGTGCCAGTAATCCGACTAGCGTCCACAATGAGCAGTCCTTC.